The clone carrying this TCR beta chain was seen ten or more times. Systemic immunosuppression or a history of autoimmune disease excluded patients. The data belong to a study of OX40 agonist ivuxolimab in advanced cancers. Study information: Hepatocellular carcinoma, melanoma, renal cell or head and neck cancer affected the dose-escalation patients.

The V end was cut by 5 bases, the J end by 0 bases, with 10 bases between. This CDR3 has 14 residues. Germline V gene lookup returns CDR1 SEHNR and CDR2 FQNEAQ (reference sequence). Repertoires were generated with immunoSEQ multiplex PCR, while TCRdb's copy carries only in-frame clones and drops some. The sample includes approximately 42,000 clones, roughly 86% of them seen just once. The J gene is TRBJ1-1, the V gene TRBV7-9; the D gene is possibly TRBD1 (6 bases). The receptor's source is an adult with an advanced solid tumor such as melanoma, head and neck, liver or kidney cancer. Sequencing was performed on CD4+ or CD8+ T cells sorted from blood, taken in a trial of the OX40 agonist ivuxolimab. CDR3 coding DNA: TGTGCCAGCAGCCCGGGGGCCATGAACACTGAAGCTTTCTTT. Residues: CASSPGAMNTEAFF. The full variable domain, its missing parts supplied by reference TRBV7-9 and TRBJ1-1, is DTGVSQNPRHKITKRGQNVTFRCDPISEHNRLYWYRQTLGQGPEFLTYFQNEAQLEKSRLLSDRFSAERPKGSFSTLEIQRTEQGDSAMYLCASSPGAMNTEAFFGQGTRLTVV.